One T cell receptor (beta chain) is described in this entry. Germline V gene data show CDR1 as PRHDT and CDR2 as FYEKMQ (reference sequence). This CDR3 region has 13 residues. J gave up 5 bases and V 4 bases, and 2 bases lay outside the gene matches. This sample was taken from a study of blood T cell repertoires in COVID-19. About the study: T cells, B-cell-depleted T cells, or PBMCs supplied cDNA or gDNA.

Libraries were prepared by immunoSEQ multiplex PCR; TCRdb keeps only in-frame clonotypes and omits some of them. Of about 480,000 clones listed, 75% to 90% are singletons. The origin of this receptor is a man aged 18 to 30 with COVID-19, enrolled during active disease. The gene calls are TRBV13 and TRBJ2-4, with 7 bases that match TRBD2. Sequenced sample: peripheral blood. The CDR3 nucleotides are TGTGCCAGCAGCTCGGGAGGCGAAAACATTCAGTACTTC. Translated, it gives CASSSGGENIQYF. The variable domain in full, with the rest retrieved from reference TRBV13 and TRBJ2-4, is AAGVIQSPRHLIKEKRETATLKCYPIPRHDTVYWYQQGPGQDPQFLISFYEKMQSDKGSIPDRFSAQQFSDYHSELNMSSLELGDSALYFCASSSGGENIQYFGAGTRLSVL.